This paragraph reports one T cell receptor (beta chain). Its antigen is as yet unknown. The data were obtained in a study of identical twins. Broader study findings: Zero-insertion analyses could be partly confounded by invariant MAIT and iNKT cells. Whereas memory repertoires showed no such difference, abundant cord blood beta clonotypes carried fewer insertions.

The CDR3 totals 13 residues. Per the germline V gene, CDR1 is MNHEY and CDR2 is SVGEGT. V gave up 8 bases and J gave up 6 bases; unmatched junction bases: 9. The cDNA had a unique molecular identifier and a template-switch universal primer site. MiXCR was run by TCRdb on the 5' RACE reads, yielding one entry per CDR3 protein. Of some 760,000 distinct CDR3 sequences detected, over 15% appear once; the ten largest clones hold about an eighth. These data also formed part of another study, on T cells expressing NK-cell markers. That study adds: The study drew TCR beta repertoires from sorted CD3+CD56+NKG2C+, CD3+CD56+NKG2C- and CD3+CD56-NKG2C+ T cells.

The source material was PBMCs. The rearrangement uses TRBV6-2 or TRBV6-3 and TRBJ2-7, with TRBD1 matching over 8 bases. This TCR derives from a woman under 30 in good health. CDR3 bases: TGTGCCAGCGGGGGGACAGGCCCTCCCGAGCAGTACTTC. Translated, it gives CASGGTGPPEQYF.